This TCR beta chain was captured in a study of T cell responses to AZD1222 COVID-19 vaccine. Data came from immunoSEQ multiplex PCR; TCRdb stores just in-frame clones and leaves some out. The table records about 140,000 clones, 80% to 95% of them present only once. Findings and caveats of the study: The donor cohort was predominantly white British with a female majority, and clonal diversity may have been underestimated.

This CDR3 is 14 amino acids long. J gave up 3 bases and V 6 bases, and 5 bases lay outside the gene matches. Germline values: CDR1 SGHRS, CDR2 YFSETQ. Worth noting for this clone: Its antigen remains unidentified.

V is TRBV5-1 and J is TRBJ1-2; 10 bases map to TRBD1. The input for sequencing was peripheral blood, taken on day 0 of AZD1222 vaccination. This clonotype was obtained from an adult in good health. CDR3 loop: CASTKDRGDYGYTF. In nucleotides, the CDR3 is TGCGCCAGCACCAAGGACAGGGGGGACTATGGCTACACCTTC.